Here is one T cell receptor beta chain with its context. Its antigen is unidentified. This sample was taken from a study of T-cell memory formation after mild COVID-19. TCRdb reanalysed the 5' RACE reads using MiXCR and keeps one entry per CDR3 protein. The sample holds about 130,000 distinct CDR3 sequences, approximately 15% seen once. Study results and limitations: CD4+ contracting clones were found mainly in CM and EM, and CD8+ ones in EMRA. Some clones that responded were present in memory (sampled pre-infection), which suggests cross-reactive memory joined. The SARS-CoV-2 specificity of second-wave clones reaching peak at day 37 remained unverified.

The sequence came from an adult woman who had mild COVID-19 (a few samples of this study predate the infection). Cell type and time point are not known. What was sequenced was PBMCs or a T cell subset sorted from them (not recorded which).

Here the CDR3 DNA reads TGTGCCAGCAGCTTACACACCGGGACTAGCGCCGGGGAGCTGTTTTTT. Translated: CASSLHTGTSAGELFF. This chain joins TRBV7-6 and TRBJ2-2, with 10 bases fitting TRBD2. Germline lookup yields CDR1 SGHVS and CDR2 FNYEAQ. The CDR3 spans 16 residues. The V and J ends lost 2 bases and 6 bases, in that order; junction bases with no gene match: 6.